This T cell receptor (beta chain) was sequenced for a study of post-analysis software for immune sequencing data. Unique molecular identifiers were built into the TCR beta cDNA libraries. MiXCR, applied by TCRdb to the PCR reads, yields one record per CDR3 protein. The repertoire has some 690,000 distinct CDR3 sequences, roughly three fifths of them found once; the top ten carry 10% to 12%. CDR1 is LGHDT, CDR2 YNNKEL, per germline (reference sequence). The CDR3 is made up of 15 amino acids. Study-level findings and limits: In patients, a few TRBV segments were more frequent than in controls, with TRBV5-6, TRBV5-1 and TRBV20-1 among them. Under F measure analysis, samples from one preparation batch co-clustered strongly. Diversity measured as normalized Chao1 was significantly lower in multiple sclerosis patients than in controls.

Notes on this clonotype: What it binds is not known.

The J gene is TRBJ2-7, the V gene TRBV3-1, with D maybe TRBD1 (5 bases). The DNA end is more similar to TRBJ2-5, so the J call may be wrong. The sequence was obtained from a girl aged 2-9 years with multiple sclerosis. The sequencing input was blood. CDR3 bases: TGTGCCAGCAGCCAAGATCGGACACGGGCAGAGACCCAGTACTTC. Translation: CASSQDRTRAETQYF.